This T cell receptor (beta chain) was found in a study of blood T cell repertoires in COVID-19. Study as a whole: The United States, Italy and Spain provided the acute and convalescent COVID-19 samples. T cells, B-cell-depleted T cells, or PBMCs supplied cDNA or gDNA.

In the source study's methods: Nucleated cell counts were estimated from reference gene primer amplification. Profiled with immunoSEQ multiplex PCR; TCRdb holds only in-frame clones, not every one. That table supplies the V and J calls and clone size; D and trimming were determined from the DNA. The table lists roughly 100,000 clones, 80% to 85% of them singletons, with approximately 40% in the top ten. The CDR3 totals 15 residues. V trimming: 1 base; J trimming: 3 bases; junction bases outside the gene matches: 2. Looked up from germline, CDR1 is SQVTM and CDR2 is ANQGSEA. A note on this clone: Within the sample, other DNA sequences also encode this same CDR3.

Sequencing was performed on peripheral blood. The rearrangement uses TRBV29-1 and TRBJ2-1; 11 nucleotides agree with TRBD2. The receptor comes from a man aged 80 or over with acute or convalescent COVID-19. The CDR3 sequence: CSVEGGTSGYNEQFF. The CDR3 DNA follows: TGCAGCGTTGAAGGAGGGACTAGCGGCTACAATGAGCAGTTCTTC.